These 18 T cell receptor beta chains originate from one sample sequenced in a study of early T cells in non-severe SARS-CoV-2 infection. In TCRdb, the 5' RACE reads were re-called with MiXCR into one record per CDR3 protein. This sample yields more than 50,000 distinct CDR3 sequences, of which around 5.6% are seen a single time; about 6.8% belongs to the top ten. Sequenced: whole blood. Receptor source: an adult who was a healthcare worker with PCR-confirmed SARS-CoV-2 infection or an uninfected control (not recorded which).

In its sample, this clonotype was seen many times. The V gene is TRBV29-1, the J gene TRBJ1-1; no firm D call. Germline-derived CDR1 and CDR2 are SQVTM and ANQGSEA. The CDR3 runs to 10 residues. Trimming removed 4 bases from V and 4 bases from J, with 4 bases in between. CDR3 sequence: CSVVGTEAFF. Here the CDR3 DNA reads TGCAGCGTTGTAGGCACTGAAGCTTTCTTT.

This clonotype was observed a few times. V usage is TRBV18 and J usage is TRBJ2-1, with 10 bases lining up with TRBD1. This CDR3 contains 15 residues. The germline V gene encodes CDR1 KGHSH and CDR2 LQKENI. Losses at the gene ends were 6 bases for V and 4 bases for J; bases not matched to a gene: 6. CDR3 loop: CASSPGQGFYNEQFF. CDR3 nucleotide sequence: TGTGCCAGCTCCCCGGGACAGGGGTTTTACAATGAGCAGTTCTTC.

V usage is TRBV10-3 and J usage is TRBJ1-1, with D possibly TRBD1 on 5 matching bases. In germline, CDR1 is ENHRY, CDR2 SYGVKD. The CDR3 has 13 amino acids. V lost 5 bases and J lost 8, with 15 bases in between. The CDR3 sequence: CAISSGGQGEAFF. The DNA of the CDR3 is TGTGCCATCAGTTCGGGCGGGCAGGGAGAAGCTTTCTTT.

The table lists this clonotype with a few counts. The chain's CDR3 is CASMKTEDWLFF. The CDR3 DNA is TGCGCCAGCATGAAGACCGAGGACTGGCTTTTCTTC. The chain joins TRBV10-2 to TRBJ2-1, with D maybe TRBD2 (5 bases). From germline, CDR1 is WSHSY and CDR2 SAAADI. Between the trimmed V and J ends, which lost 7 bases and 16 bases, there was a span of 20 bases. CDR3 size: 12 residues.

The chain joins TRBV2 to TRBJ2-1; 10 bases map to TRBD2. This CDR3 has 15 amino acids. The ends lost 8 bases at V and 7 bases at J; junction bases unmatched: 11. Germline loops: CDR1 SNHLY, CDR2 FYNNEI. CDR3 sequence reads: CASVPAASGRNEQFF. The CDR3, as DNA: TGTGCCAGCGTCCCTGCAGCTAGCGGGAGAAATGAGCAGTTCTTC.

This clonotype appeared many times. V usage is TRBV20-1 and J usage is TRBJ2-7; D remains unclear. V was trimmed by 5 bases and J by 2 bases, leaving 13 bases between them. Germline values: CDR1 DFQATT, CDR2 SNEGSKA (reference sequence). The CDR3 is 13 amino acids. CDR3 region: CSAVAAVTYEQYF. Written as DNA, the CDR3 is TGCAGTGCTGTGGCCGCTGTAACCTACGAGCAGTACTTC.

The gene calls are TRBV5-6 and TRBJ1-3, with unresolved D. This CDR3 spans 12 amino acids. Trimming removed 0 bases from V and 3 bases from J, with 1 base in between. Looked up from germline, CDR1 is SGHDT and CDR2 is YYEEEE. The CDR3 here is CASSLVGNTIYF. CDR3 DNA: TGTGCCAGCAGCTTGGTTGGAAACACCATATATTTT.

This clonotype has ten or more counts. Written as DNA, the CDR3 is TGCAGCGTTGAAGATGTGGGCCAGAGGAACTATGGCTACACCTTC. This gives the protein CSVEDVGQRNYGYTF. The chain carries TRBV29-1 and TRBJ1-2; D unresolved. This CDR3 comprises 15 residues. Per germline, CDR1 SQVTM and CDR2 ANQGSEA. V lost 0 bases and J 2 bases, leaving 13 bases between the germline ends.

This clonotype showed up many times. The chain couples TRBV11-2 to TRBJ2-2, with D maybe TRBD2 (6 bases). The CDR3 has 13 amino acids. Trimming stripped 6 bases from V and 7 bases from J, with 12 bases between. Germline-derived CDR1 and CDR2 are SGHAT and FQNNGV. CDR3 in DNA: TGTGCCAGCAGTAAGGAGGGGAGCGGGGAGCTGTTTTTT. Protein sequence: CASSKEGSGELFF.

The rearrangement uses TRBV6-2 or TRBV6-3 and TRBJ1-5, with no clear D. Trimming took off 5 bases at V and 8 bases at J, with 7 bases between the two ends. The CDR3 totals 11 residues. Germline V gene sequence: CDR1 MNHEY, CDR2 SVGEGT. This chain's CDR3 is CASSNAEPQHF. The CDR3 DNA reads as TGTGCCAGCAGTAACGCGGAGCCCCAGCATTTT.

This clonotype occurred many times. This chain uses TRBV20-1 with TRBJ2-7; 14 bases match TRBD2. Germline CDR1 and CDR2: DFQATT and SNEGSKA (reference sequence). With V trimmed by 3 bases and J by 6 bases, 19 bases remained unmatched. The CDR3 sequence is 19 residues long. The CDR3 sequence is CSARVAGTSGSRLRTEQYF. The CDR3 bases are TGCAGTGCTAGGGTTGCCGGGACTAGCGGGAGTCGCTTAAGGACCGAGCAGTACTTC.

The genes are TRBV19 and TRBJ1-5, with no clear D. The CDR3 is 14 amino acids. V gave up 6 bases and J gave up 7 bases, with 16 bases separating them. Per germline, CDR1 LNHDA and CDR2 SQIVND (reference sequence). The CDR3 sequence: CASSSGPGRQPQHF. In nucleotides, the CDR3 is TGTGCCAGTAGCTCCGGGCCCGGTAGGCAGCCCCAGCATTTT.

This clonotype was detected ten times or more. The chain combines TRBV7-2 with TRBJ1-1, with 9 nucleotides matching TRBD1. CDR1 is SGHTA and CDR2 is FQGNSA in the germline V gene. With 3 bases clipped from V and 4 bases from J, the junction kept 3 bases outside the gene matches. The CDR3 has 14 residues. CDR3 sequence reads: CASSFKTGGTEAFF. CDR3 nucleotide sequence: TGTGCCAGCAGCTTTAAGACAGGGGGCACTGAAGCTTTCTTT.

This clonotype was observed many times. The CDR3 DNA sequence: TGTGCCAGCAGCTTAGATGCGGGACAGGGGCGCGGCTATGGCTACACCTTC. Amino acid sequence: CASSLDAGQGRGYGYTF. The genes are TRBV7-9 and TRBJ1-2, with TRBD1 matching 10 bases. The CDR3 spans 17 residues. Trimming took 1 base from V and 4 from J; bases not matched to a gene: 9. Germline V gene data show CDR1 as SEHNR and CDR2 as FQNEAQ (reference sequence).

This clonotype occurred a few times. V is TRBV20-1 and J is TRBJ1-2; 7 nucleotides agree with TRBD1. The CDR3 spans 14 residues. The trim removed 4 bases at V and 5 bases at J, leaving 10 bases unmatched. From germline, CDR1 is DFQATT and CDR2 SNEGSKA (reference sequence). The CDR3 sequence is CSATRQGIPYGYTF. The CDR3 nucleotides are TGCAGTGCTACCAGACAGGGAATTCCTTATGGCTACACCTTC.

In this sample, this clonotype turned up many times. In DNA form, the CDR3 reads TGCAGTGCCCGAGCGGGGCCCACAGATACGCAGTATTTT. This encodes CSARAGPTDTQYF. The chain has TRBV20-1 and TRBJ2-3, with TRBD2 matching over 7 bases. This CDR3 has 13 amino acids. Germline CDR1 and CDR2: DFQATT and SNEGSKA (reference sequence). Trimming removed 6 bases from V and 2 bases from J; junction bases left unmatched: 5.

In this sample, this clonotype turned up a few times. This chain joins TRBV20-1 and TRBJ1-2; D gene unclear. The CDR3 has 16 amino acids. V lost 3 bases and J lost 5, with 22 bases in between. Germline CDR1 and CDR2: DFQATT and SNEGSKA (reference sequence). The CDR3: CSASLALLGSIYGYTF. In DNA, the CDR3 is TGCAGTGCTAGTCTCGCGTTACTAGGGAGTATTTATGGCTACACCTTC.

This clonotype has at least ten counts. The rearrangement links TRBV2 to TRBJ1-1; D unclear. Deletions cut 4 bases from V and 8 bases from J, with 11 bases between. The CDR3 extends over 12 amino acids. Germline CDR1 SNHLY, CDR2 FYNNEI. The chain's CDR3 is CASSARSLEAFF. CDR3 sequence (DNA): TGTGCCAGCAGTGCGAGATCCCTAGAAGCTTTCTTT.